This T cell receptor beta chain was identified during a study of identical twins. Study results and caveats: Sharing of beta out-of-frame sequences by twins showed a weaker excess. Zero-insertion results could be subject to partial confounding by invariant MAIT and iNKT cells.

CDR3 length equals 16 residues. Germline loops: CDR1 SGHRS, CDR2 YFSETQ. V was clipped by 2 bases and J by 4 bases, with 18 bases between them. As concerns this clonotype: Its antigen is as yet unknown.

Template switching (which added a universal primer site) was used, and cDNA carried unique molecular identifiers. TCRdb recomputed calls from the 5' RACE reads with MiXCR, one row per CDR3 protein. Seen here are 1.5 million to 2 million distinct CDR3 sequences, less than 40% observed once, and the top ten hold about 0.27%. What was sequenced was cord blood. The rearrangement links TRBV5-1 to TRBJ2-5; perhaps TRBD2 as D (5 bases). This sequence was found in a newborn girl in good health. The CDR3 DNA reads as TGCGCCAGCAGCTTCGAGGGCGTAGGAACTCGAGAGACCCAGTACTTC. This translates into CASSFEGVGTRETQYF. Based on the CDR3 plus reference TRBV5-1 and TRBJ2-5, the full variable domain is KAGVTQTPRYLIKTRGQQVTLSCSPISGHRSVSWYQQTPGQGLQFLFEYFSETQRNKGNFPGRFSGRQFSNSRSEMNVSTLELGDSALYLCASSFEGVGTRETQYFGPGTRLLVL.